The 4 T cell receptor beta chains below were found in one sample sequenced in a study of T cell responses to AZD1222 COVID-19 vaccine. Clones were read by immunoSEQ multiplex PCR, and TCRdb kept only the in-frame ones, dropping some. The data contain 150,000 to 250,000 clones, 85% to 95% of them singletons. Sequencing used peripheral blood, obtained 28 days after the second AZD1222 dose. The receptors were sampled from an adult who received the AZD1222 COVID-19 vaccine.

DNA for the CDR3: TGTGCCAGCAGTTCTTTTTCCGAGCAGTACTTC. Its translation is CASSSFSEQYF. The rearrangement uses TRBV5-6 and TRBJ2-7, with D uncertain. This CDR3 region has 11 residues. The germline V and J ends were trimmed by 5 bases and 6 bases, with 9 bases remaining between them. Germline V lookup: CDR1 SGHDT, CDR2 YYEEEE. Complete variable domain (other parts from reference TRBV5-6 and TRBJ2-7): DAGVTQSPTHLIKTRGQQVTLRCSPKSGHDTVSWYQQALGQGPQFIFQYYEEEERQRGNFPDRFSGHQFPNYSSELNVNALLLGDSALYLCASSSFSEQYFGPGTRLTVT.

The rearrangement uses TRBV5-1 and TRBJ2-2, with D perhaps TRBD1 (5 bases). The V and J ends lost 6 bases and 5 bases respectively, with 11 bases between them. The CDR3 has 13 residues. Germline CDR1 SGHRS, CDR2 YFSETQ. The DNA of the CDR3 is TGCGCCAGCACAGACAGCTTAACCGGGGAGCTGTTTTTT. It translates to CASTDSLTGELFF. Complete variable domain (other parts from reference TRBV5-1 and TRBJ2-2): KAGVTQTPRYLIKTRGQQVTLSCSPISGHRSVSWYQQTPGQGLQFLFEYFSETQRNKGNFPGRFSGRQFSNSRSEMNVSTLELGDSALYLCASTDSLTGELFFGEGSRLTVL.

This chain connects TRBV5-1 to TRBJ2-3; 9 nucleotides align to TRBD2. The CDR3 is 15 amino acids. Germline CDR1 is SGHRS and CDR2 is YFSETQ. The junction had 7 bases not matched to a gene; V was cut back by 3 bases and J by 5 bases. Here the CDR3 reads CASSSRGGVGDTQYF. DNA for the CDR3: TGCGCCAGCAGCTCGCGGGGGGGCGTAGGAGATACGCAGTATTTT.

This clone was found once. The genes are TRBV5-4 and TRBJ2-3; 8 nucleotides agree with TRBD2. The CDR3 sequence is 14 residues long. The germline gives CDR1 SGHNT, CDR2 YYREEE (reference sequence). Germline trimming cut 5 bases from V and 4 bases from J; bases unmatched to any gene: 6. In DNA, the CDR3 is TGTGCCAGCAGTCAGGGACTAGGATCAGATACGCAGTATTTT. Residues: CASSQGLGSDTQYF.